This T cell receptor beta chain was profiled in a study of T-cell reconstitution after alpha-beta-depleted transplantation in children. The table lists this clonotype with many counts. Unique molecular identifiers were built into the TCRbeta library. TCRdb ran MiXCR on the PCR reads and lists one entry per CDR3 protein. The top ten hold around 2.8% of the sample, which has 200,000 to 250,000 distinct CDR3 sequences, more than 10% seen once. Germline lookup yields CDR1 MNHEY and CDR2 SMNVEV (reference sequence). The CDR3 spans 16 residues. The ends were cut back, 2 bases at V and 4 bases at J, with 16 bases in the middle.

Sample: PBMCs from the stem cell graft donor, taken from the stem cell graft. The V and J genes are TRBV27 and TRBJ2-3, with D perhaps matching TRBD2 (5 bases). This receptor was obtained from a human donor who donated a stem cell graft to a child with acute lymphoblastic leukemia. The CDR3 sequence: CASSLSMAGRPDTQYF. In DNA, the CDR3 is TGTGCCAGCAGTTTAAGTATGGCGGGTCGACCAGATACGCAGTATTTT.